This TCR beta chain is from a study of T cell repertoires in cytomegalovirus infection. Study summary: CMV infection plus the matching HLA type was flagged by public TCR beta signatures.

TCRdb used MiXCR to reprocess the reads, holding one entry per CDR3 protein. The data show some 150,000 distinct CDR3 sequences, roughly 6.5% seen once. The CDR3 consists of 16 residues. Germline V gene sequence: CDR1 SGHRS, CDR2 YFSETQ. V lost 4 bases to trimming and J lost 5 bases; unmatched junction nucleotides: 11. This clonotype occurred many times. The chain combines TRBV5-1 with TRBJ2-3, with 9 nucleotides matching TRBD2. This TCR derives from a human donor in good health (CMV status not recorded). Some clones in this sample may be carry-over from other donors' samples. Sample: PBMCs. The CDR3 protein is CASSPAGTSGRDTQYF. The CDR3 nucleotides are TGCGCCAGCAGCCCCGCGGGAACTAGCGGGCGAGATACGCAGTATTTT.